Listed below are T cell receptor beta chains from one sample, sequenced in a study of vaccination effects on CD4 cells after COVID-19. Some clones are missing from TCRdb's copy, which holds only in-frame ones; the method was immunoSEQ multiplex PCR. The sample has around 28,000 clones, about 80% seen once; the top ten hold about 30%. Their cognate antigens are unknown. Here the sequenced sample was CD4+ T cells from PBMCs cultured with SARS-CoV-2 spike peptides, taken before COVID-19 vaccination. The receptors derive from a human donor who received a COVID-19 vaccine. Each CDR3 is given with its conserved first and last residue. D genes are given only for firm matches. Part of the rows lack a size; the others show once, few, many or a class for expanded clones.

.	TRBV19	few	TRBJ2-2	TGTGCCAGTAGTATAGATAGTACCACCTCGGCGAACACCGGGGAGCTGTTTTTT	CASSIDSTTSANTGELFF
TRBD1	TRBV9	.	TRBJ2-7	TGTGCCAGCAGAGACGCTAGTAGGGGGCTAGGGGCGGATAACTCCTACGAGCAGTACTTC	CASRDASRGLGADNSYEQYF
.	TRBV7-2	once	TRBJ2-5	TGTGCCAGCAGCTTAGGAACAGGGATGGGGACCCAGTACTTC	CASSLGTGMGTQYF
.	TRBV20-1	.	TRBJ1-1	TGCAGTGCTAGAACGGACACTGAAGCTTTCTTT	CSARTDTEAFF
TRBD2	TRBV6-5	once	TRBJ2-7	TGTGCCAGCCTGGGACTAGGGGACTCCTACGAGCAGTACTTC	CASLGLGDSYEQYF
TRBD2	TRBV19	.	TRBJ2-4	TGTGCCAGTACCACGGGGGGGGTAACCAAAAACATTCAGTACTTC	CASTTGGVTKNIQYF
.	TRBV19	.	TRBJ1-2	TGTGCCAGTAGCACCGTGCATTCTCAGGGGAGTCACTATGGCTACACCTTC	CASSTVHSQGSHYGYTF
TRBD1	TRBV19	.	TRBJ1-5	TGTGCCAGCAGGGACAGTACTGCGTTCAATCAGCCCCAGCATTTT	CASRDSTAFNQPQHF
TRBD1	TRBV2	few	TRBJ1-2	TGTGCCAGCGACAGGGGGCAAAGCTATGGCTACACCTTC	CASDRGQSYGYTF
TRBD1	TRBV4-3	.	TRBJ1-2	TGCGCCAGCAGCCAAGAACTTGGACAGGGTGAAGTGGGCTACACCTTC	CASSQELGQGEVGYTF
.	TRBV4-1	.	TRBJ1-3	TGCGCCAGCAGCCAAGATTGGTGGGTAGGATACTCTGGAAACACCATATATTTT	CASSQDWWVGYSGNTIYF
.	TRBV4-2	.	TRBJ2-7	TGTGCCAGCAGCCAAGTCAGCACCGAGAGCTCCTACGAGCAGTACTTC	CASSQVSTESSYEQYF
TRBD1	TRBV19	once	TRBJ2-5	TGTGCCAGTAGTAAAGCAGGGGGCAGGGAGACCCAGTACTTC	CASSKAGGRETQYF
.	TRBV7-2	.	TRBJ2-5	TGTGCCAGCAGGATACAGGAGGGAGAGACCCAGTACTTC	CASRIQEGETQYF
TRBD1	TRBV3-1/TRBV3-2	.	TRBJ2-3	TGTGCCAGCAGCCCTGGGACAGGGAAAGTAACAGATACGCAGTATTTT	CASSPGTGKVTDTQYF
TRBD2	TRBV7-9	.	TRBJ2-1	TGTGCCAGCAGCTTATCACTAGCGGGGGCCGAGCAGTTCTTC	CASSLSLAGAEQFF
.	TRBV7-9	once	TRBJ2-7	TGTGCCAGCAGCGGGGCACTCTCCTACGAGCAGTACTTC	CASSGALSYEQYF